The clone carrying this TCR beta chain was seen only once. These data belong to a study of blood T cell repertoires in COVID-19. The CDR3 loop spans 15 amino acids. Germline values: CDR1 SEHNR, CDR2 FQNEAQ (reference sequence). The V gene lost 7 bases and the J gene lost 2 bases, with 14 bases spanning the gap. Using immunoSEQ multiplex PCR, the repertoire was profiled, and TCRdb retains in-frame clones only, with some absent. The sample holds 300,000 or so clones, roughly 90% seen once. The sequenced sample was PBMCs or T cells enriched from blood (not recorded which). This receptor was obtained from a woman younger than 45 who had recovered from COVID-19. The chain uses TRBV7-9 and TRBJ2-2; a possible D gene is TRBD1 (5 bases). CDR3 sequence: CASTTYRRNTGELFF. CDR3 DNA: TGTGCCAGCACCACGTACAGGCGAAACACCGGGGAGCTGTTTTTT.